This T cell receptor beta chain is from a study of T cells in Graves' hyperthyroidism and ophthalmopathy. Trimming shortened V by 0 bases and J by 5 bases, and 11 bases separated the two germline ends. The germline V gene encodes CDR1 MGHRA and CDR2 YSYEKL. The CDR3 is 15 amino acids. TCR beta CDR3 sequences were amplified from RNA transcripts. An initial round of RT-PCR targeting the TCR CDR3 relied on the HTBI primer set. MiXCR, run by TCRdb on the multiplex PCR reads, gives a single entry per CDR3 protein. The repertoire holds about 400,000 distinct CDR3 sequences, with around an eighth as singletons. This clonotype turned up a few times. Those patients with uncontrolled infection, other autoimmune disease, pregnancy or lactation were excluded.

Sequenced input: blood. This receptor was obtained from a man aged 50-59 years with Graves' ophthalmopathy. The chain employs TRBV4-1 and TRBJ2-1; perhaps TRBD1 as D (5 bases). CDR3 in DNA: TGCGCCAGCAGCCAAGATCCCGGCAGGGACAATGAGCAGTTCTTC. Its translation: CASSQDPGRDNEQFF.